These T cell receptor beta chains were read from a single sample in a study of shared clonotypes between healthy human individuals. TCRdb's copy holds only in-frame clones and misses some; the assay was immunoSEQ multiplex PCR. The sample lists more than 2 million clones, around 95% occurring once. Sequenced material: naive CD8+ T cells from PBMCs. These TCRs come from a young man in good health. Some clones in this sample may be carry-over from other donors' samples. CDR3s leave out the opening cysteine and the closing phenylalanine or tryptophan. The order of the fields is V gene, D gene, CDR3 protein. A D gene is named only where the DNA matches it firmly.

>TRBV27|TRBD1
ASSLRGQVGNQPQH
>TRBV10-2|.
AGSRGPSVNEQY
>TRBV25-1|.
ASSEAYNEQF
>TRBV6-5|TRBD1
ASSYSPDRGEAF
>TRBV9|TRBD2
ASSVSALAGGNNEQF
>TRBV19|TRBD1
ASTLRGLNTEAF
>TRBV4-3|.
ASSQDGEGWSTDTQY
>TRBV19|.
ASSIFPSSYNEQF
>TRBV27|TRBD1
ASCRTGANTEAF
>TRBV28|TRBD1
ASSLTGPTEAF
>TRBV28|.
ASSLVGSVYQETQY
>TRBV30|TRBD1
AWAPGAGGGEQY
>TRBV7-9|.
ASSLPSRPQY
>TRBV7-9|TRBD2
ASSLDSGSGREQF
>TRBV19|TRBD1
ASSHRQGAMTEAF
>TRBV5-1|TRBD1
ASSLYRGNSGANVLT
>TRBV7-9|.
ASGGSEKETQY
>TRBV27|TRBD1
ASRDRANTEAF
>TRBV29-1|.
SVEESGVAVNEQF
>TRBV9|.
ASSAESGANVLT
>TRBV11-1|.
ASSWTGTGEQF
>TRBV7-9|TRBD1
ASSLWDSGQPQH
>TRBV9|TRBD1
ASSVIGQGDQETQY
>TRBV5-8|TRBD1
ASSPGTGLGEKLF
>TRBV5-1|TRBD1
ASRLGTDEQY
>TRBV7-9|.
ASSLGGGPAEAF
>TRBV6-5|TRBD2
ASSYLAGGHYEQY
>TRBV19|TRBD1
ASSMGQVYGYT
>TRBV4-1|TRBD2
ASSQGTSLSYEQY
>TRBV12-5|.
ASGLVLGPTVTQY
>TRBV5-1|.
ASSVNRVGNTEAF
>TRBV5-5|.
ASSLRQPSYEQY
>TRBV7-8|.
ASSLGISSGAIAETQY
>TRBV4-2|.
ASSQDPASVSSGNTIY
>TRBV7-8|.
ASSLDPGDQPQH
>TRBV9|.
ASSAWGGRPF
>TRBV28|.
ASSLRPATDTQY
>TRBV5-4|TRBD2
ASSFETRGSTNEQF
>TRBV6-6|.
ASSSPETQY
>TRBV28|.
ASSWRGSTYEQY
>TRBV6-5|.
ASSYSIGGNGYT
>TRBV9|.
ASSTTLAKNIQY
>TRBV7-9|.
ASSPRTGEGTDTQY
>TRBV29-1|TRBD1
SVEGDRGPYEQY
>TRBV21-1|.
ASSKVESREQY
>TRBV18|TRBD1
ASSPEMGTARGYT
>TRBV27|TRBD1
ASSLTGSYEQY
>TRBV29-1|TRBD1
SAWTGDNEQF
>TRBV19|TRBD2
ASSIVPGLAGYNEQF
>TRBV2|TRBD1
ASSDITGQGNQPQH
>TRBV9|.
ASSVGLTGRSEQY
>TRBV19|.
ASSIDHGREYEQY
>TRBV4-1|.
ASSQVSAGQGGYEQY